These 19 T cell receptor beta chains share one sample of origin, sequenced in a study of CD8 T cells in Susac syndrome. Random hexamers were used to reverse transcribe the RNA input (roughly 0.5 to 1 ug). TCRdb recomputed calls from the immunoSEQ multiplex PCR reads with MiXCR, one row per CDR3 protein. The repertoire has around 300,000 distinct CDR3 sequences, around nine tenths of them found once; the top ten carry approximately 0.2%. The sequencing sample was made of CD8+ T cells from PBMCs. The receptors derive from a human donor with multiple sclerosis.

The chain combines TRBV18 with TRBJ2-7, with TRBD2 matching 11 bases. V gave up 2 bases and J gave up 2 bases; unmatched junction bases: 2. The CDR3 is made up of 15 amino acids. In germline, CDR1 is KGHSH, CDR2 LQKENI. For the CDR3, the DNA is TGTGCCAGCTCACCAGATAGCGGGAGGGCCTACGAGCAGTACTTC. Translation gives CASSPDSGRAYEQYF.

This chain connects TRBV7-9 to TRBJ1-1; no clear D gene. CDR3 length: 13 residues. CDR1 and CDR2 from the germline V gene are SEHNR and FQNEAQ (reference sequence). Between the trimmed V and J ends, which lost 5 bases and 4 bases, there was a span of 11 bases. CDR3: CASSRGFVTEAFF. CDR3 DNA: TGTGCCAGCAGCAGAGGCTTCGTCACTGAAGCTTTCTTT.

CDR3 region: CASRGQGDTEAFF. The CDR3 DNA reads TGTGCCTCAAGGGGACAGGGGGACACTGAAGCTTTCTTT. J is TRBJ1-1 and V is TRBV7-3, with 11 positions matching TRBD1. Germline CDR1 reads SGHTA; CDR2 reads FQGTGA. V was clipped by 11 bases and J by 3 bases; unmatched bases: 5. The CDR3 spans 13 residues.

The chain uses TRBV28 and TRBJ2-5; 7 positions match TRBD1. Germline CDR1 MDHEN, CDR2 SYDVKM. The CDR3 is 14 amino acids. The V gene end was trimmed by 6 bases and the J gene end by 5 bases; junction bases not matched to a gene: 9. The CDR3 DNA sequence: TGTGCCAGCAGGCCAGACAGGGAATGGGAGACCCAGTACTTC. As protein: CASRPDREWETQYF.

The chain combines TRBV6-2 or TRBV6-3 with TRBJ2-3, with 9 bases fitting TRBD2. CDR1 is MNHEY, CDR2 SVGEGT, per germline. The J segment lost 2 bases and the V segment lost 8 bases, leaving 8 bases of the junction unmatched. The CDR3 contains 15 residues. CDR3 in amino acids: CASVSGGRDTDTQYF. CDR3 in DNA: TGTGCCAGCGTTTCGGGCGGGAGGGACACAGATACGCAGTATTTT.

The chain recombines TRBV28 with TRBJ2-5; TRBD2 agrees at 8 bases. The length of the CDR3 is 16 residues. Germline CDR1 is MDHEN and CDR2 is SYDVKM. V dropped 4 bases and J dropped 0; count of bases not matched to a gene: 7. The CDR3 DNA reads TGTGCCAGCAGTTCCCGACTAGCGACATACCAAGAGACCCAGTACTTC. Translating gives CASSSRLATYQETQYF.

The count of this clonotype is one. The chain links TRBV11-2 to TRBJ2-5; 8 bases are a match to TRBD2. Trimming at V came to 4 bases and at J to 2 bases, leaving 9 bases not matched to a gene. The CDR3 runs to 16 residues. Germline-derived CDR1 and CDR2 are SGHAT and FQNNGV. Written as DNA, the CDR3 is TGTGCCAGCAGCTCGGGGGGGCAAACCAGACAAGAGACCCAGTACTTC. Amino acid sequence: CASSSGGQTRQETQYF.

This rearrangement joins TRBV29-1 to TRBJ2-1; tentative D call: TRBD1 (6 bases). Trimming stripped 6 bases from V and 7 bases from J, with 13 bases between. Looked up from germline, CDR1 is SQVTM and CDR2 is ANQGSEA. This CDR3 is built from 12 residues. Here the CDR3 DNA reads TGCAGCGTGAACAGGGAGTGGAATGAGCAGTTCTTC. As protein: CSVNREWNEQFF.

The chain uses TRBV7-6 and TRBJ1-5, with 7 positions matching TRBD1. The CDR3 totals 15 residues. J was trimmed by 4 bases and V by 1 base; bases with no gene match: 4. Germline CDR1 reads SGHVS; CDR2 reads FNYEAQ. CDR3 in DNA: TGTGCCAGCAGCTTAGATGTGACAGGGAATCAGCCCCAGCATTTT. This encodes CASSLDVTGNQPQHF. Full variable domain (rest looked up from reference TRBV7-6 and TRBJ1-5): GAGVSQSPRYKVTKRGQDVALRCDPISGHVSLYWYRQALGQGPEFLTYFNYEAQQDKSGLPNDRFSAERPEGSISTLTIQRTEQRDSAMYRCASSLDVTGNQPQHFGDGTRLSIL.

This clonotype was recorded a few times. V gene TRBV6-5 combines with J gene TRBJ2-7; no clear D. Germline CDR1 MNHEY, CDR2 SVGAGI. The CDR3 sequence is 16 residues long. The V and J ends lost 0 bases and 2 bases respectively, with 14 bases between them. Here the CDR3 DNA reads TGTGCCAGCAGTTACTCCGGAGCGAAACCCACCTACGAGCAGTACTTC. It yields the protein CASSYSGAKPTYEQYF.

A single count supports this clonotype. This chain connects TRBV27 to TRBJ1-6; no clear D gene. The ends were cut back, 5 bases at V and 7 bases at J, with 15 bases in the middle. The CDR3 consists of 15 residues. CDR1 is MNHEY and CDR2 is SMNVEV in the germline V gene (reference sequence). The CDR3 is CASSPTWGTNSPLHF. CDR3 bases: TGTGCCAGCAGTCCGACTTGGGGAACCAATTCACCCCTCCACTTT.

This chain links TRBV28 with TRBJ1-5; TRBD1 matches 8 bases. Germline V gene sequence: CDR1 MDHEN, CDR2 SYDVKM. Trimming took 3 bases from V and 3 from J; bases not matched to a gene: 7. This CDR3 spans 16 amino acids. This chain's CDR3 is CASSFLMDRANQPQHF. CDR3 nucleotide sequence: TGTGCCAGCAGTTTTCTGATGGACAGGGCCAATCAGCCCCAGCATTTT.

V is TRBV2 and J is TRBJ2-7, with D perhaps TRBD1 or TRBD2 (5 bases each). The CDR3 has 15 amino acids. Germline assignment: CDR1 SNHLY and CDR2 FYNNEI. V lost 10 bases, J lost 2 bases, and 21 bases lay in between. CDR3 loop: CATRTGTAATYEQYF. The CDR3 DNA reads as TGTGCCACCCGAACCGGGACGGCAGCCACCTACGAGCAGTACTTC.

The V call is TRBV28, the J call TRBJ1-6; tentatively, D is TRBD1 (5 bases). V was trimmed by 5 bases and J by 9 bases, leaving 20 bases between them. From germline, CDR1 is MDHEN and CDR2 SYDVKM. The CDR3 loop spans 16 amino acids. DNA of the CDR3: TGTGCCAGCAGTGACGGATTCAGGGTTGCCGGTTCACCCCTCCACTTT. Its translation: CASSDGFRVAGSPLHF.

This chain joins TRBV4-1 and TRBJ2-2; 8 bases line up with TRBD1. CDR1 is MGHRA and CDR2 is YSYEKL in the germline V gene. This CDR3 is 16 amino acids long. V shed 4 bases, J shed 6 bases, and the junction held 10 bases outside the gene matches. Here the CDR3 reads CASSPLGQDSPGELFF. The CDR3 DNA reads TGCGCCAGCAGCCCCTTGGGACAGGACAGTCCCGGGGAGCTGTTTTTT.

This chain connects TRBV6-4 to TRBJ2-3; D could derive from TRBD1 or TRBD2 (7 bases each). Trimming left V 5 bases short and J 3 bases short, with 15 bases between. The CDR3 covers 15 residues. Germline V CDR1 and CDR2: MRHNA, SNTAGT. The CDR3 is CASSRTGEGTDTQYF. The CDR3 region has the DNA TGTGCCAGCAGTCGTACAGGGGAGGGAACAGATACGCAGTATTTT.

This chain uses TRBV6-5 with TRBJ2-2; 8 nucleotides line up with TRBD1. Per germline, CDR1 MNHEY and CDR2 SVGAGI. J was trimmed by 4 bases and V by 5 bases; bases with no gene match: 9. The CDR3 sequence is 16 residues long. CDR3 loop: CASSHNRGAGTGELFF. The CDR3 nucleotides are TGTGCCAGCAGTCACAACAGGGGGGCGGGCACCGGGGAGCTGTTTTTT.

The CDR3 loop is CSASQGTSGIGYFEQFF. The CDR3 bases are TGCAGTGCTAGCCAGGGGACTAGCGGGATAGGTTATTTTGAGCAGTTCTTC. The gene calls are TRBV20-1 and TRBJ2-1, with TRBD2 matching 13 bases. Germline CDR1 and CDR2: DFQATT and SNEGSKA (reference sequence). After removal of 3 bases from V and 9 bases from J, the junction contained 14 bases not matched to a gene. This CDR3 comprises 17 residues.

The chain is built from TRBV29-1 and TRBJ1-3; D not resolved. V was clipped by 6 bases and J by 0 bases, with 12 bases between them. The length of the CDR3 is 14 residues. Germline lookup yields CDR1 SQVTM and CDR2 ANQGSEA. CDR3: CSVTPGPSGNTIYF. Written as DNA, the CDR3 is TGCAGCGTCACTCCGGGCCCCTCTGGAAACACCATATATTTT.